Here is one T cell receptor beta chain with its context. This sample was included in a study of blood T cell repertoires in COVID-19. Study members were between about 18 and 95 years old and lived in 20 to 25 US regions. Participant-reported clinical history was the basis for cohort assignment. The CDR3 has 13 amino acids. From germline, CDR1 is KGHSH and CDR2 LQKENI. Trimming took off 4 bases at V and 4 bases at J, with 5 bases between the two ends. Original processing methods: For nucleated cells, counts were estimated from reference gene primer amplification. TCRdb keeps only in-frame clones here, not all; method: immunoSEQ multiplex PCR. V and J calls and clone size are given by that table; D and trimming were obtained from the DNA. Seen here are roughly 330,000 clones, 87% observed once, and the top ten hold approximately 5%.

The chain employs TRBV18 and TRBJ1-6, with D unclear. The TCR sequence derives from a woman younger than 45 who had recovered from COVID-19. Material: PBMCs or T cells enriched from blood (not recorded which). The CDR3 DNA follows: TGTGCCAGCTCACGAGGTTATAATTCACCCCTCCACTTT. Residues: CASSRGYNSPLHF.